These 29 T cell receptor beta chains were sequenced from one sample in a study of blood T cell repertoires in COVID-19. Assay: immunoSEQ multiplex PCR; the TCRdb copy retains only in-frame clones and omits some. Among about 150,000 clones listed, 82% were seen once. Sequences were obtained from peripheral blood. The source of these receptors is a human donor with acute or convalescent COVID-19. The donor label of this sample is uncertain.

This rearrangement joins TRBV4-2 to TRBJ2-4, with 10 bases fitting TRBD2. The CDR3 runs 17 residues. Losses at the gene ends were 4 bases for V and 0 bases for J; bases not matched to a gene: 6. From germline, CDR1 is LGHNA and CDR2 YNFKEQ. The CDR3 DNA reads as TGTGCCAGCAGCCTAGCGGGGGGCGATCTAGCCAAAAACATTCAGTACTTC. It yields the protein CASSLAGGDLAKNIQYF.

This clone has a single count. The chain's CDR3 is CASSVGRQTYSNQPQHF. As DNA, the CDR3 is TGTGCCAGCAGCGTAGGGAGACAGACATATAGCAATCAGCCCCAGCATTTT. The chain uses TRBV9 and TRBJ1-5; tentative D call: TRBD1 (5 bases). Germline V gene lookup returns CDR1 SGDLS and CDR2 YYNGEE. Between the trimmed V and J ends, which lost 0 bases and 0 bases, there was a span of 13 bases. The CDR3 contains 17 residues.

The V call is TRBV5-1, the J call TRBJ1-6; 11 bases align to TRBD1. Germline values: CDR1 SGHRS, CDR2 YFSETQ. This CDR3 spans 16 amino acids. J lost 8 bases, V lost 5 bases, and 9 bases had no gene match. Here the CDR3 DNA reads TGCGCCAGCAGTTATACCGGGACAGGGGGAGATTCACCCCTCCACTTT. Its translation: CASSYTGTGGDSPLHF. Filled out from reference TRBV5-1 and TRBJ1-6, the complete variable domain reads KAGVTQTPRYLIKTRGQQVTLSCSPISGHRSVSWYQQTPGQGLQFLFEYFSETQRNKGNFPGRFSGRQFSNSRSEMNVSTLELGDSALYLCASSYTGTGGDSPLHFGNGTRLTVT.

The chain employs TRBV7-2 and TRBJ2-5, with D tentatively TRBD1 (5 bases). The CDR3 sequence is 14 residues long. Trimming shortened V by 5 bases and J by 1 base, and 11 bases separated the two germline ends. The germline V gene encodes CDR1 SGHTA and CDR2 FQGNSA. Here the CDR3 DNA reads TGTGCCAGCAGCCTGGACATCGCCCAAGAGACCCAGTACTTC. Translating it yields CASSLDIAQETQYF.

This clone turned up a few times. J is TRBJ1-2 and V is TRBV6-2 or TRBV6-3; a possible D gene is TRBD1 (5 bases). Germline values: CDR1 MNHEY, CDR2 SVGEGT. CDR3 length: 12 residues. V was cut by 5 bases and J by 4 bases, with 8 bases left in between. The CDR3 loop is CASSQQVYGYTF. CDR3 in DNA: TGTGCCAGCAGTCAACAGGTCTATGGCTACACCTTC.

The chain recombines TRBV3-1 (or the pseudogene TRBV3-2) with TRBJ2-7, with 11 bases fitting TRBD2. Losses at the gene ends were 2 bases for V and 4 bases for J; bases not matched to a gene: 4. The CDR3 is 15 residues long. Germline CDR1 LGHDT, CDR2 YNNKEL (reference sequence). CDR3 in amino acids: CASSQTGLAVYEQYF. The CDR3 DNA follows: TGTGCCAGCAGCCAAACGGGACTAGCGGTATACGAGCAGTACTTC.

The genes are TRBV7-9 and TRBJ2-5; TRBD2 agrees at 7 bases. The CDR3 covers 16 residues. The J segment lost 2 bases and the V segment lost 5 bases, leaving 11 bases of the junction unmatched. The germline gives CDR1 SEHNR, CDR2 FQNEAQ (reference sequence). This chain's CDR3 is CASSPWASGPQETQYF. CDR3 DNA sequence: TGTGCCAGCAGCCCCTGGGCTAGCGGACCACAAGAGACCCAGTACTTC.

This clone was seen more than once but under ten times. V usage is TRBV7-2 and J usage is TRBJ1-2, with D maybe TRBD1 (6 bases). This CDR3 spans 14 amino acids. V was clipped by 8 bases and J by 4 bases, with 17 bases between them. CDR1 is SGHTA, CDR2 FQGNSA, per germline. For the CDR3, the DNA is TGTGCCAGCGGAACACAGGGTTTCGGCTATGGCTACACCTTC. Amino acid sequence: CASGTQGFGYGYTF.

This chain uses TRBV15 with TRBJ2-1; 7 bases are shared with TRBD2. V lost 3 bases to trimming and J lost 7 bases; unmatched junction nucleotides: 12. This CDR3 has 16 amino acids. Looked up from germline, CDR1 is LNHNV and CDR2 is YYDKDF (reference sequence). The CDR3 DNA reads TGTGCCACCAGCAGGGGGGGGTACGGCTCACGAAATGAGCAGTTCTTC. It encodes CATSRGGYGSRNEQFF.

This rearrangement joins TRBV5-4 to TRBJ2-7; 7 nucleotides align to TRBD2. With 7 bases clipped from V and 4 bases from J, the junction kept 11 bases outside the gene matches. The CDR3 contains 14 residues. Germline CDR1 SGHNT, CDR2 YYREEE (reference sequence). The DNA of the CDR3 is TGTGCCAGCCGGGAAAGCGGGAAAGAGTACGAGCAGTACTTC. This sequence encodes CASRESGKEYEQYF.

DNA of the CDR3: TGTGCCAGCAGTAAACTAGCGGGGCTGACAGATACGCAGTATTTT. Translating it yields CASSKLAGLTDTQYF. The V and J genes are TRBV6-5 and TRBJ2-3; 10 bases fit TRBD2. The CDR3 runs 15 residues. With V trimmed by 5 bases and J by 3 bases, 5 bases remained unmatched. Germline CDR1 reads MNHEY; CDR2 reads SVGAGI.

The chain is built from TRBV7-9 and TRBJ1-2; maybe TRBD1 (6 bases). Germline CDR1 SEHNR, CDR2 FQNEAQ (reference sequence). The CDR3 runs to 16 residues. Trimming cost V 4 bases and J 7 bases, with 22 bases left between them. The CDR3 nucleotides are TGTGCCAGCAGCTCAGTTCCGACAAGGGGGACCAGTGGCTACACCTTC. It yields the protein CASSSVPTRGTSGYTF.

The chain has TRBV11-2 and TRBJ2-3; no clear D. This CDR3 is 15 amino acids long. Between the trimmed V and J ends, which lost 4 bases and 5 bases, there was a span of 16 bases. Germline V CDR1 and CDR2: SGHAT, FQNNGV. The CDR3 coding sequence is TGTGCCAGCAGCTCTCTTTTAATCCCCGGAGATACGCAGTATTTT. It is translated as CASSSLLIPGDTQYF.

This chain connects TRBV5-1 to TRBJ2-3; 11 nucleotides line up with TRBD2. V trimming: 0 bases; J trimming: 4 bases; junction bases outside the gene matches: 4. Germline-derived CDR1 and CDR2 are SGHRS and YFSETQ. The CDR3 contains 16 residues. The CDR3 here is CASSLAPTSGADTQYF. CDR3 nucleotide sequence: TGCGCCAGCAGCTTGGCGCCGACTAGCGGGGCAGATACGCAGTATTTT. The entire variable domain, with the rest obtained from reference TRBV5-1 and TRBJ2-3, is as follows: KAGVTQTPRYLIKTRGQQVTLSCSPISGHRSVSWYQQTPGQGLQFLFEYFSETQRNKGNFPGRFSGRQFSNSRSEMNVSTLELGDSALYLCASSLAPTSGADTQYFGPGTRLTVL.

V is TRBV5-6 and J is TRBJ1-6; D unclear. V lost 1 base to trimming and J lost 8 bases, with 10 bases between them. The length of the CDR3 is 14 residues. CDR1 is SGHDT, CDR2 YYEEEE, per germline. The CDR3 coding sequence is TGTGCCAGCAGCTTGTCCCGGTTTGATTCACCCCTCCACTTT. Translating it yields CASSLSRFDSPLHF.

The V gene is TRBV4-3, the J gene TRBJ2-6; possible D gene TRBD1, 6 bases. CDR1 is LGHNA, CDR2 YSLEER, per germline. This CDR3 has 18 amino acids. With 0 bases removed from V and 0 bases from J, the gap between germline ends came to 12 bases. CDR3 sequence reads: CASSQDTGSRSGANVLTF. The CDR3 DNA reads as TGCGCCAGCAGCCAAGATACAGGGTCCCGCTCTGGGGCCAACGTCCTGACTTTC.

The chain employs TRBV4-2 and TRBJ1-2; D gene ambiguous. CDR1 is LGHNA, CDR2 YNFKEQ, per germline. Trimming took off 1 base at V and 5 bases at J, with 14 bases between the two ends. The CDR3 spans 15 residues. DNA for the CDR3: TGTGCCAGCAGCCAAGGTAGGAAACAGATTTATGGCTACACCTTC. Amino acid sequence: CASSQGRKQIYGYTF.

On this clone itself: The junction differs from germline at one of its ends, possibly a read error. The V gene is TRBV7-4, the J gene TRBJ2-3, with D tentatively TRBD1 (5 bases). CDR3 length equals 21 residues. Germline values: CDR1 SGHVT, CDR2 SQSDAQ. The CDR3 loop is CASSLNNWVRARRIRLDKQYF. The CDR3 DNA is TGTGCCAGCAGCTTAAACAACTGGGTCAGGGCAAGGAGAATCCGGCTCGATAAGCAGTATTTT.

The chain joins TRBV19 to TRBJ2-3, with 8 bases identical to TRBD2. The CDR3 totals 15 residues. The germline gives CDR1 LNHDA, CDR2 SQIVND (reference sequence). The V segment lost 6 bases and the J segment 2 bases; nucleotides outside the gene matches: 7. CDR3 DNA sequence: TGTGCCAGTAGACGTAGCGGGGTAATCACAGATACGCAGTATTTT. This encodes CASRRSGVITDTQYF.

The chain recombines TRBV10-1 with TRBJ2-7, with a tentative D call TRBD2 (6 bases). There are 15 residues in the CDR3. V was trimmed by 5 bases and J by 9 bases, leaving 23 bases between them. From germline, CDR1 is WNHNN and CDR2 SYGVQD (reference sequence). CDR3 sequence: CASSTASGGLSRQYF. The CDR3 nucleotides read TGCGCCAGCAGTACAGCATCGGGCGGACTATCTCGGCAGTACTTC.

The J gene is TRBJ2-1, the V gene TRBV18; 15 nucleotides agree with TRBD2. Trimming at V came to 2 bases and at J to 4 bases, leaving 3 bases not matched to a gene. CDR1 and CDR2 (germline): KGHSH, LQKENI. The CDR3 is made up of 17 amino acids. The DNA of the CDR3 is TGTGCCAGCTCACCAGGGACTAGCGGGGGGTTGTACAATGAGCAGTTCTTC. This gives the protein CASSPGTSGGLYNEQFF. The variable domain in full, completed from reference TRBV18 and TRBJ2-1, reads NAGVMQNPRHLVRRRGQEARLRCSPMKGHSHVYWYRQLPEEGLKFMVYLQKENIIDESGMPKERFSAEFPKEGPSILRIQQVVRGDSAAYFCASSPGTSGGLYNEQFFGPGTRLTVL.

The CDR3 coding sequence is TGTGCCAGTAATAACCTGGGGACAGGGGGAAATGAGCAGTTCTTC. Its translation is CASNNLGTGGNEQFF. The rearrangement joins TRBV19 to TRBJ2-1; 11 nucleotides line up with TRBD1. Trimming removed 7 bases from V and 7 bases from J; junction bases left unmatched: 9. The germline CDR1 and CDR2 sequences are LNHDA and SQIVND (reference sequence). The CDR3 covers 15 residues.

This rearrangement joins TRBV11-2 to TRBJ2-2, with a weak D call TRBD2 (7 bases). V was pared by 6 bases and J by 7 bases, with 18 bases between. From germline, CDR1 is SGHAT and CDR2 FQNNGV. The CDR3 extends over 15 amino acids. The DNA for the CDR3 is TGTGCCAGCAGTCCTGTGGCGGGGGCCGGCGGGGAGCTGTTTTTT. It specifies CASSPVAGAGGELFF.

This clone was observed a handful of times. Germline and junction disagree at one end, which may indicate a read error. V gene TRBV10-3 combines with J gene TRBJ1-1, with 7 bases identical to TRBD1. Per germline, CDR1 ENHRY and CDR2 SYGVKD. The CDR3 is made up of 14 amino acids. CDR3 nucleotides: TGTGCCATCACTGAGGGACAGAAGAACACTGAAGCTTTCTTT. This sequence encodes CAITEGQKNTEAFF.

The gene calls are TRBV9 and TRBJ1-2; D possibly corresponds to TRBD1 (6 bases). Germline lookup yields CDR1 SGDLS and CDR2 YYNGEE. With 3 bases removed from V and 4 bases from J, the gap between germline ends came to 16 bases. The CDR3 totals 15 residues. For the CDR3, the DNA is TGTGCCAGCAGCGGGGGGCAGAGGGCTCTCTATGGCTACACCTTC. Encoded protein: CASSGGQRALYGYTF.

J is TRBJ2-5 and V is TRBV5-6; TRBD1 agrees at 8 bases. CDR3 length: 16 residues. With V trimmed by 4 bases and J by 4 bases, 12 bases remained unmatched. The germline V gene has CDR1 SGHDT and CDR2 YYEEEE. The CDR3: CASSTDLGQALETQYF. CDR3 in DNA: TGTGCCAGCAGCACGGATTTGGGACAGGCGTTAGAGACCCAGTACTTC.

The rearrangement uses TRBV15 and TRBJ1-2; D might be TRBD1 (5 bases). Trimming took 0 bases from V and 5 from J, leaving 7 bases between them. The CDR3 has 13 residues. Germline V gives CDR1 LNHNV, CDR2 YYDKDF (reference sequence). CDR3 bases: TGTGCCACCAGCAGAGATGGGACTTATGGCTACACCTTC. Protein sequence: CATSRDGTYGYTF.

The chain combines TRBV2 with TRBJ1-2, with D hard to call. The V and J ends lost 7 bases and 5 bases respectively, with 11 bases between them. The CDR3 runs 12 residues. Germline-derived CDR1 and CDR2 are SNHLY and FYNNEI. The CDR3 DNA follows: TGTGCCAGCATCGGAGGAGGGTATGGCTACACCTTC. Translation gives CASIGGGYGYTF.

In this sample, this clone turned up once. This chain connects TRBV7-2 to TRBJ1-1, with a weak D call TRBD1 (5 bases). Germline V gene data show CDR1 as SGHTA and CDR2 as FQGNSA. The CDR3 runs 15 residues. Trimming took 4 bases from V and 3 from J, leaving 15 bases between them. The CDR3 DNA follows: TGTGCCAGCAGCTCACTGCAGGGTAAACACACTGAAGCTTTCTTT. It codes for CASSSLQGKHTEAFF.